This T cell receptor beta chain was found in a study of Ad26.COV2.S vaccination and SARS-CoV-2 variants (dated by TCRdb to the early 2020s). In terms of the full investigation: Donors in the vaccine arm were drawn from COV1001, a multicentre, randomized, double-blind, placebo-controlled phase I-IIa trial testing Ad26.COV2.S in healthy adults. Ad26.COV2.S was given intramuscularly at 5x10^10 or 1x10^11 viral particles, as a single shot or as two shots 56 days apart. Throughout the experiments and outcome assessment, investigators stayed blinded to trial group allocation. A total of 32 samples were included in the TCR-sequenced set, comprising some 20 Ad26.COV2.S vaccine recipients, 5 placebo recipients and 8 SARS-CoV-2 convalescent individuals. Trial participants were randomized into five groups of five: low-dose or high-dose Ad26.COV2.S given once or twice, or placebo on both occasions. The specificity and breadth of SARS-CoV-2-reactive T cell receptors after Ad26.COV2.S vaccination were assessed by TCRbeta repertoire sequencing.

Trimming accounts for 6 bases at V and 15 bases at J, while the number of junction bases matched to no gene is 6. CDR1 SQVTM and CDR2 ANQGSEA were looked up in the germline V gene. The CDR3 measures 11 amino acids from cysteine to phenylalanine. The retained sequence is limited to the CDR3, 33 bases, with the frame set at the first base. In light of the paper, this sample's treatment or condition label describes: 19 received Ad26.COV2.S at low or high dose, single or two shots; about five received placebo; per-sample allocation not given. For vaccine and placebo recipients, the sequenced repertoires came from samples collected on day 63 after the first injection. Between 29 July and 7 August 2020, Cohort 1b enrolled 20 to 30 adults aged 18-55 years at one site in Boston, USA. As a vaccine, Ad26.COV2.S was a replication-incompetent adenovirus type 26 vector that expressed a prefusion-stabilized SARS-CoV-2 spike protein derived from the original Wuhan strain.

TCRbeta CDR3 regions were sequenced with the immunoSEQ Assay. After extraction, genomic DNA underwent amplification by bias-controlled multiplex PCR, followed by high-throughput sequencing. For the original study's pipeline: To quantify the absolute abundance of every unique TCRbeta CDR3 region, sequences were collapsed and filtered. T cell fraction was estimated by normalizing TCRbeta template counts to usable DNA, which was measured by amplifying reference genes present in all nucleated cells. Repertoire TCRs were annotated as SARS-CoV-2-specific by exact matching of V gene, CDR3 amino acid sequence and J gene to a known reactive TCR set. The reference SARS-CoV-2 TCR set came from MIRA and was filtered for enrichment in COVID-19-positive ImmuneCODE repertoires, removing public or cross-reactive TCRs. Drawing on the MIRA antigens, annotated TCRs were analysed further at the level of specific ORF or position within ORF. Breadth was defined as annotated unique rearrangements over total unique productive rearrangements; depth was the summed frequency of those rearrangements. Two-sided Wilcoxon rank-sum tests were applied when comparing TCR breadth between groups. Held by TCRdb, this immuneACCESS table contains in-frame sequences only and omits some clones. Under half of the omission traces to an unresolved V gene where checked; the cause of the rest is unknown. V, J and clone size were drawn from that table, and D and trimming were deduced from the DNA. Recorded for this sample are hundreds of thousands of clones; roughly 90% of them occurred a single time. Of the sample, nearly 1.5% is held by the ten largest clones.

Findings and caveats that apply to the study as a whole: The study was not powered for comparison of responses between vaccine doses or regimens. The authors noted that the TCR breadth and depth analyses may have underestimated total T cell responses. Comparable non-spike TCR breadth was observed between vaccine and placebo recipients, consistent with only spike being contained in the vaccine. After vaccination, substantial breadth of spike-specific CD8+ and CD4+ T cell responses was reported. Higher spike-specific TCR breadth was observed in Ad26.COV2.S recipients than in placebo recipients (P = 0.0014).

A note on this clone: Its recognized antigen is unknown. Nothing much larger sits one base from this clone, and base qualities are not available.

In this chain, TRBV29-1 is recombined with TRBJ2-1, with 12 middle bases fitting TRBD2. This TCR came from a person between 18 and 65 years old who received the Ad26.COV2.S COVID-19 vaccine or a placebo. This specimen was peripheral blood, taken in a trial of Ad26.COV2.S vaccine versus placebo. Here the CDR3 is given as CSVRLAGVVFF. The sequenced DNA: TGCAGCGTGAGACTAGCGGGAGTGGTGTTCTTC.